This T cell receptor (beta chain) was observed in a study of blood T cell repertoires in COVID-19. For the study at large: Both acute and convalescent COVID-19 samples were obtained from the United States, Italy and Spain. The cDNA or gDNA used as material had been derived from T cells, B-cell-depleted T cells, or PBMCs.

The V and J ends lost 5 bases and 4 bases respectively, with 11 bases between them. CDR3 length equals 13 residues. Germline V CDR1 and CDR2: LNHNV, YYDKDF (reference sequence). Authors' processing steps: Reference gene primer amplification gave estimated nucleated cell counts. The assay was immunoSEQ multiplex PCR, and TCRdb's table has in-frame clones only and misses some. The V and J calls and the clone size are those of that table, but D and trimming were determined from the DNA. The table includes some 180,000 clones, about 84% detected once. This receptor was obtained from a human donor in a cohort sampled during active COVID-19. Sequencing was performed on peripheral blood. V is TRBV15 and J is TRBJ1-2; D perhaps matches TRBD1 (5 bases). CDR3 loop: CATSAGRGYGYTF. The CDR3 DNA follows: TGTGCCACCAGCGCCGGTAGGGGCTATGGCTACACCTTC.